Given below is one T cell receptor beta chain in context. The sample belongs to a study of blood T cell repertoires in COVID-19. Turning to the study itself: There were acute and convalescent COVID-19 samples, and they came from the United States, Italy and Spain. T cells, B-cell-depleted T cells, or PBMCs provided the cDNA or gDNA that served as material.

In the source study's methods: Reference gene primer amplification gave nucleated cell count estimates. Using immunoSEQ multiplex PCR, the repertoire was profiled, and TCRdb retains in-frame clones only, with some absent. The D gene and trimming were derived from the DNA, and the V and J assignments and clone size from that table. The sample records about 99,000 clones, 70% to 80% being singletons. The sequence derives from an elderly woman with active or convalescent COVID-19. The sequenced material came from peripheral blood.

The CDR3 nucleotides are TGTGCCAGCAGTGAGGACTTACCAGATACGCAGTATTTT. Encoded protein: CASSEDLPDTQYF. The chain links TRBV2 to TRBJ2-3; possible D gene TRBD2, 5 bases. This CDR3 has 13 amino acids. Trimming removed 3 bases at V and 4 bases at J, with 8 bases between. Germline CDR1 SNHLY, CDR2 FYNNEI.